The 20 T cell receptor beta chains given below trace back to one sample, sequenced in a study of beta chain features in type 1 diabetes (dated by TCRdb to 2017 to 2018). What the research found in general, with its limitations: Type 1 diabetes patients showed a moderate but significant shortening of TCRB CDR3 length in all four CD4+ subsets.

Library preparation employed the immunoSEQ multiplex PCR assay. All of the isolated RNA was reverse transcribed with the High Capacity cDNA Reverse Transcription Kit, so expressed TCRB transcripts were sequenced. TCRdb took this table from immuneACCESS and kept in-frame rearrangements with V and J called. Such tables lack part of the clones; where checked against another copy, unresolved V genes explain under half of the gap, and the rest is unexplained. The sample profile shows approximately 600,000 clones; 9.5% to 15% of them were found once. The biggest ten clones account for over 0.1% of the sample. These receptors have no known antigen. Material: naive CD4+ T cells from blood. In the paper's terms, the cell subset or site label means: true naive CD4+ T cells. The receptors originated from a young man with type 1 diabetes.

The chain joins TRBV6-5 to TRBJ2-1, with no clear D. Germline CDR1 and CDR2: MNHEY and SVGAGI. The CDR3 is made up of 15 amino acids. V gave up 0 bases and J gave up 2 bases, with 8 bases separating them. The CDR3 DNA sequence: TGTGCCAGCAGTTACTCGACCGGGCCCTACAATGAGCAGTTCTTC. It encodes CASSYSTGPYNEQFF.

This clone occurred a few times. The gene calls are TRBV5-4 and TRBJ2-1; D gene unclear. Germline V gene sequence: CDR1 SGHNT, CDR2 YYREEE (reference sequence). CDR3 length: 12 amino acids. V was cut by 2 bases and J by 9 bases, with 9 bases left in between. The DNA of the CDR3 is TGTGCCAGCAGCTTACCGAATGGTGAGCAGTTCTTC. Protein product: CASSLPNGEQFF.

The chain is built from TRBV5-1 and TRBJ1-2; D ambiguous. Trimming removed 0 bases from V and 4 bases from J, with 13 bases in between. The CDR3 spans 15 residues. Germline V gives CDR1 SGHRS, CDR2 YFSETQ. The CDR3 region is CASSLGRAVAYGYTF. In DNA form, the CDR3 reads TGCGCCAGCAGCTTGGGACGGGCCGTAGCCTATGGCTACACCTTC.

This clone has a handful of counts. The V and J genes are TRBV6-5 and TRBJ1-6, with D possibly TRBD1 on 6 matching bases. The ends were cut back, 0 bases at V and 14 bases at J, with 14 bases in the middle. This CDR3 is 14 amino acids long. Germline V gene lookup returns CDR1 MNHEY and CDR2 SVGAGI. CDR3 nucleotide sequence: TGTGCCAGCAGTTACTCGTACAGGGTCCCCACCCTCCACTTT. Protein sequence: CASSYSYRVPTLHF.

This chain links TRBV29-1 with TRBJ2-3, with D perhaps TRBD1 (5 bases). The CDR3 has 13 residues. V was clipped by 1 base and J by 8 bases, with 13 bases between them. Germline V gene lookup returns CDR1 SQVTM and CDR2 ANQGSEA. The CDR3 bases are TGCAGCGTTGAAGGAGCAGGGATGGGTACGCAGTATTTT. Amino acids: CSVEGAGMGTQYF.

The chain couples TRBV2 to TRBJ1-6; TRBD1 might be the D (5 bases). The CDR3 contains 12 residues. Trimming took 8 bases from V and 10 from J, leaving 12 bases between them. Germline V gene data show CDR1 as SNHLY and CDR2 as FYNNEI. As DNA, the CDR3 is TGTGCCAGCGGGACGGGGGACTCACCCCTCCACTTT. This codes for CASGTGDSPLHF.

This clone was counted a few times. J is TRBJ2-3 and V is TRBV6-6; 12 bases map to TRBD2. Trimming took 6 bases from V and 2 from J; bases not matched to a gene: 3. The CDR3 loop spans 15 amino acids. Germline CDR1 is MNHNY and CDR2 is SVGAGI (reference sequence). In nucleotides, the CDR3 is TGTGCCAGCAGGGGGACTAGCGGGTCCACAGATACGCAGTATTTT. It codes for CASRGTSGSTDTQYF.

V is TRBV6-1 and J is TRBJ2-3, with a tentative D call TRBD1 (5 bases). Trimming removed 0 bases at V and 1 base at J, with 11 bases between. Germline CDR1 and CDR2: MNHNS and SASEGT. The CDR3 is 16 residues long. The CDR3, as DNA: TGTGCCAGCAGTGAAGCAGGGGCGTCCGGCACAGATACGCAGTATTTT. This encodes CASSEAGASGTDTQYF.

Comments on this clone: The sample has other DNA sequences that encode this CDR3 too. The chain employs TRBV9 and TRBJ2-7; TRBD1 is a possible D gene (6 bases). V gave up 0 bases and J gave up 3 bases, with 10 bases separating them. Germline-derived CDR1 and CDR2 are SGDLS and YYNGEE. The CDR3 is 14 amino acids. In nucleotides, the CDR3 is TGTGCCAGCAGCGTAGGAACAGGGCACTACGAGCAGTACTTC. This codes for CASSVGTGHYEQYF.

Only a few counts were recorded for this clone. Written as DNA, the CDR3 is TGCAGCGTTGAGAGACCCAACGATGAGCAGTTCTTC. Amino acid sequence: CSVERPNDEQFF. The chain uses TRBV29-1 and TRBJ2-1, with D unclear. V lost 3 bases and J 8 bases, leaving 11 bases between the germline ends. This CDR3 has 12 amino acids. Germline V CDR1 and CDR2: SQVTM, ANQGSEA.

In this sample, this clone turned up a few times. The chain is built from TRBV9 and TRBJ2-3; D gene unclear. The CDR3 extends over 15 amino acids. Germline V CDR1 and CDR2: SGDLS, YYNGEE. Trimming removed 6 bases from V and 2 bases from J, with 16 bases in between. As DNA, the CDR3 is TGTGCCAGCACAGTCCGGCCAAGCTTCACAGATACGCAGTATTTT. The encoded protein is CASTVRPSFTDTQYF.

This clone was counted between two and nine times. The rearrangement joins TRBV2 to TRBJ1-5; 7 bases fit TRBD1. The CDR3 is 14 amino acids. Germline CDR1 SNHLY, CDR2 FYNNEI. With V trimmed by 5 bases and J by 3 bases, 4 bases remained unmatched. The CDR3 DNA reads as TGTGCCAGCAGTAGGGGACAGTCCAATCAGCCCCAGCATTTT. This encodes CASSRGQSNQPQHF.

V is TRBV6-1 and J is TRBJ1-1; a weak D match, TRBD1 (6 bases). The CDR3 has 16 residues. Germline values: CDR1 MNHNS, CDR2 SASEGT. V dropped 4 bases and J dropped 1 base, with 16 bases sitting between them. CDR3 residues: CASSARRGEGNTEAFF. The CDR3 nucleotides read TGTGCCAGCAGTGCCCGCAGGGGTGAGGGGAACACTGAAGCTTTCTTT.

This clone was detected a few times. The chain joins TRBV28 to TRBJ2-7, with no clear D. Germline V gene lookup returns CDR1 MDHEN and CDR2 SYDVKM. The V gene lost 2 bases and the J gene lost 7 bases, with 12 bases spanning the gap. The CDR3 loop spans 13 amino acids. The CDR3 sequence is CASSLELPTEQYF. DNA of the CDR3: TGTGCCAGCAGTTTAGAGCTCCCTACGGAGCAGTACTTC.

In this sample, this clone turned up a few times. The chain links TRBV18 to TRBJ2-1, with D tentatively TRBD2 (6 bases). The CDR3 is 14 amino acids. Germline assignment: CDR1 KGHSH and CDR2 LQKENI. V lost 4 bases to trimming and J lost 7 bases, with 14 bases between them. The CDR3 DNA reads TGTGCCAGCTCACGTCGGGACGGGGGTAATGAGCAGTTCTTC. This sequence encodes CASSRRDGGNEQFF.

This clone has just a few counts. This chain links TRBV4-1 with TRBJ1-6, with D possibly matching TRBD1 (5 bases). Looked up from germline, CDR1 is MGHRA and CDR2 is YSYEKL. The CDR3 length is 16 residues. Trimming shortened V by 1 base and J by 0 bases, and 7 bases separated the two germline ends. The CDR3 DNA is TGCGCCAGCAGCCAAGCTCAGGGCTCCTATAATTCACCCCTCCACTTT. Translation: CASSQAQGSYNSPLHF.

The chain carries TRBV7-9 and TRBJ1-1, with 7 positions matching TRBD1. The CDR3 runs to 17 residues. CDR1 is SEHNR and CDR2 is FQNEAQ in the germline V gene (reference sequence). The V segment lost 0 bases and the J segment 3 bases; nucleotides outside the gene matches: 10. The CDR3 loop reads CASSLAGGSIRDTEAFF. CDR3 DNA sequence: TGTGCCAGCAGCTTAGCAGGGGGCTCAATTCGGGACACTGAAGCTTTCTTT.

This clone turned up a few times. The rearrangement links TRBV19 to TRBJ1-5; 10 bases are a match to TRBD1. The CDR3 has 17 residues. With V trimmed by 0 bases and J by 2 bases, 4 bases remained unmatched. Looked up from germline, CDR1 is LNHDA and CDR2 is SQIVND (reference sequence). CDR3 sequence (DNA): TGTGCCAGTAGTATAGAAGTCGGGACAGGGGGCAATCAGCCCCAGCATTTT. Translation gives CASSIEVGTGGNQPQHF.

The chain combines TRBV11-2 with TRBJ2-2, with D maybe TRBD1 (6 bases). This CDR3 spans 15 amino acids. CDR1 is SGHAT and CDR2 is FQNNGV in the germline V gene. Trimming took 3 bases from V and 2 from J, leaving 10 bases between them. This chain's CDR3 is CASSLGASNTGELFF. DNA for the CDR3: TGTGCCAGCAGCTTGGGGGCCAGCAACACCGGGGAGCTGTTTTTT.

This chain links TRBV30 with TRBJ1-6, with 8 nucleotides matching TRBD1. V dropped 4 bases and J dropped 5; count of bases not matched to a gene: 10. This CDR3 has 16 amino acids. Germline loops: CDR1 GTSNPN, CDR2 SVGIG (reference sequence). The chain's CDR3 is CAWNLHRGNNNSPLHF. The CDR3 bases are TGTGCCTGGAACCTTCACAGGGGGAATAATAATTCACCCCTCCACTTT.